One sample yielded the 7 T cell receptor beta chains listed below, sequenced in a study of blood T cell repertoires in COVID-19. Method: immunoSEQ multiplex PCR; TCRdb's copy keeps in-frame clones and lacks some. Among about 240,000 clones listed, around four fifths were seen once. The specimen was peripheral blood. All receptors derive from a woman aged 60-70 years with active or convalescent COVID-19.

The CDR3 sequence is CASSRRDSRLGYTF. DNA of the CDR3: TGTGCCAGCAGTCGCCGGGACAGCCGCTTAGGCTACACCTTC. This sequence joins TRBV6-6 and TRBJ1-2, with 7 bases fitting TRBD1. The CDR3 sequence is 14 residues long. J was trimmed by 8 bases and V by 5 bases; bases with no gene match: 11. Germline CDR1 is MNHNY and CDR2 is SVGAGI (reference sequence).

This rearrangement joins TRBV5-1 to TRBJ1-1; the D gene is possibly TRBD1 (6 bases). The germline V gene has CDR1 SGHRS and CDR2 YFSETQ. V was cut by 4 bases and J by 7 bases, with 17 bases left in between. The length of the CDR3 is 14 residues. The CDR3 loop is CASSLNPGVDEAFF. CDR3 in DNA: TGCGCCAGCAGCCTTAACCCAGGGGTGGATGAAGCTTTCTTT.

The CDR3 loop is CASLGQRNTEAFF. The CDR3 bases are TGCGCCAGCCTGGGGCAGAGGAACACTGAAGCTTTCTTT. The chain couples TRBV5-1 to TRBJ1-1, with D possibly being TRBD1 (5 bases). Germline V gives CDR1 SGHRS, CDR2 YFSETQ. This CDR3 spans 13 amino acids. Deletions cut 7 bases from V and 1 base from J, with 11 bases between.

This clone was detected only once. The rearrangement joins TRBV27 to TRBJ1-2, with a weak D call TRBD1 (6 bases). CDR3 length: 12 residues. CDR1 MNHEY and CDR2 SMNVEV come from the germline V gene (reference sequence). V gave up 6 bases and J gave up 6 bases, with 11 bases separating them. For the CDR3, the DNA is TGTGCCAGCAGAACAGGGACACATGGCTACACCTTC. Amino acids: CASRTGTHGYTF.

The V call is TRBV7-8, the J call TRBJ1-1; D may be TRBD1 (6 bases). The V and J ends lost 5 bases and 0 bases respectively, with 16 bases between them. Germline V lookup: CDR1 SGHVS, CDR2 FQNEAQ. CDR3 length equals 16 residues. CDR3 nucleotide sequence: TGTGCCAGCAGCACCTGGGGGCGAGATATGAACACTGAAGCTTTCTTT. This codes for CASSTWGRDMNTEAFF.

This chain links TRBV6-2 or TRBV6-3 with TRBJ2-4; 10 nucleotides align to TRBD1. The V gene end was trimmed by 4 bases and the J gene end by 9 bases; junction bases not matched to a gene: 9. This CDR3 comprises 15 residues. Germline CDR1 MNHEY, CDR2 SVGEGT. The CDR3 protein is CASSSPGQGLPIQYF. For the CDR3, the DNA is TGTGCCAGCAGTTCACCGGGACAGGGGCTTCCCATTCAGTACTTC.

The chain has TRBV11-3 and TRBJ1-1; D ambiguous. V was clipped by 0 bases and J by 8 bases, with 7 bases between them. This CDR3 contains 12 residues. Per the germline V gene, CDR1 is SGHNT and CDR2 is YENEEA. The CDR3 nucleotides are TGTGCCAGCAGCTTAGAAGGACTAGAAGCTTTCTTT. Protein: CASSLEGLEAFF.